This entry lists 3 T cell receptor beta chains sequenced from one sample in a study of blood T cell repertoires in COVID-19. TCRdb's copy holds only in-frame clones and misses some; the assay was immunoSEQ multiplex PCR. This table holds approximately 350,000 clones, about nine tenths found once. Sequencing was carried out using peripheral blood. Source of these receptors: a woman in her 70s with COVID-19, enrolled during active disease.

The CDR3 sequence: CASSELRDTEAFF. Here the CDR3 DNA reads TGTGCCAGCAGTGAACTCCGGGACACTGAAGCTTTCTTT. V usage is TRBV6-1 and J usage is TRBJ1-1; no clear D. The CDR3 is made up of 13 amino acids. V was cut by 2 bases and J by 3 bases, with 7 bases left in between. Germline V gene sequence: CDR1 MNHNS, CDR2 SASEGT.

This chain connects TRBV18 to TRBJ1-3; no clear D gene. Looked up from germline, CDR1 is KGHSH and CDR2 is LQKENI. The CDR3 extends over 15 amino acids. The V and J ends lost 2 bases and 0 bases respectively, with 8 bases between them. CDR3 sequence: CASSPKEFSGNTIYF. For the CDR3, the DNA is TGTGCCAGCTCACCAAAAGAGTTCTCTGGAAACACCATATATTTT. The full variable domain, in which reference TRBV18 and TRBJ1-3 provide the parts outside the CDR3, is NAGVMQNPRHLVRRRGQEARLRCSPMKGHSHVYWYRQLPEEGLKFMVYLQKENIIDESGMPKERFSAEFPKEGPSILRIQQVVRGDSAAYFCASSPKEFSGNTIYFGEGSWLTVV.

The V call is TRBV13, the J call TRBJ2-4, with D possibly being TRBD2 (6 bases). Trimming shortened V by 5 bases and J by 6 bases, and 20 bases separated the two germline ends. CDR3 size: 16 residues. The germline V gene has CDR1 PRHDT and CDR2 FYEKMQ (reference sequence). In DNA form, the CDR3 reads TGTGCCAGCAGCGCCAGTGTCGGCGGGACTCGAAACATTCAGTACTTC. Its translation is CASSASVGGTRNIQYF. Combining the CDR3 with reference TRBV13 and TRBJ2-4 gives the whole variable domain AAGVIQSPRHLIKEKRETATLKCYPIPRHDTVYWYQQGPGQDPQFLISFYEKMQSDKGSIPDRFSAQQFSDYHSELNMSSLELGDSALYFCASSASVGGTRNIQYFGAGTRLSVL.